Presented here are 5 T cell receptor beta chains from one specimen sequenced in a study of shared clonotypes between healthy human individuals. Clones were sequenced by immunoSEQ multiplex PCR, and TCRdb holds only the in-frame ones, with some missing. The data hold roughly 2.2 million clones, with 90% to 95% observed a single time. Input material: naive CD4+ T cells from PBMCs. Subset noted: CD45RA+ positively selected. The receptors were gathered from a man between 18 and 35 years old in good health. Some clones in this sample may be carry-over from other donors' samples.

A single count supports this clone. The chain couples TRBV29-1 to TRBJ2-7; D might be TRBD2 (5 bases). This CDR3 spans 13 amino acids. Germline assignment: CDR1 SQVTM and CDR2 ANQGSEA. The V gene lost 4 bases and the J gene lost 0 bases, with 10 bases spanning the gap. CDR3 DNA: TGCAGCGTTGCGCACGGGATCTCCTACGAGCAGTACTTC. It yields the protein CSVAHGISYEQYF.

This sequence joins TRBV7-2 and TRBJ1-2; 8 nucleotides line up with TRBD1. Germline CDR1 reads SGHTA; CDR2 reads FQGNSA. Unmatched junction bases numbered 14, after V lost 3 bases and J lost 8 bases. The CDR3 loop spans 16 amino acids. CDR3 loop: CASSFRTGQGPGGYTF. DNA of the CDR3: TGTGCCAGCAGCTTCCGAACAGGACAGGGCCCGGGGGGCTACACCTTC. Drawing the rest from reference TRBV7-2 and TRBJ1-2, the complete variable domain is GAGVSQSPSNKVTEKGKDVELRCDPISGHTALYWYRQSLGQGLEFLIYFQGNSAPDKSGLPSDRFSAERTGGSVSTLTIQRTQQEDSAVYLCASSFRTGQGPGGYTFGSGTRLTVV.

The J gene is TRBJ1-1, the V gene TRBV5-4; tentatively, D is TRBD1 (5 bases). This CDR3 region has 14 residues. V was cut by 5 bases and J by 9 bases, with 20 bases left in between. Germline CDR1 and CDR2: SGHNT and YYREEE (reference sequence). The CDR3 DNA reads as TGTGCCAGCAGTCTCCGAACAGGAGATTTCCAAGCTTTCTTT. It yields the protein CASSLRTGDFQAFF.

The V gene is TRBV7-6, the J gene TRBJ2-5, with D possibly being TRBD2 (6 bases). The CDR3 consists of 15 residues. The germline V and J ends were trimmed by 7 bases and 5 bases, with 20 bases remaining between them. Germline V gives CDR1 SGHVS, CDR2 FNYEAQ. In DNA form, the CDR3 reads TGTGCCAGCACACCCAGGACTACCCCAGTCGAGACCCAGTACTTC. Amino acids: CASTPRTTPVETQYF.

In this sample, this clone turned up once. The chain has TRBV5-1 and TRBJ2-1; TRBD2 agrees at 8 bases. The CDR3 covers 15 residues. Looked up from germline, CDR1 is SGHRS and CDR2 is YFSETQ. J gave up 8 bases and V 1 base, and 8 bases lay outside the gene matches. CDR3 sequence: CASSLLGSGVDEQFF. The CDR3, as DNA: TGCGCCAGCAGCTTGCTTGGTAGCGGGGTTGATGAGCAGTTCTTC.